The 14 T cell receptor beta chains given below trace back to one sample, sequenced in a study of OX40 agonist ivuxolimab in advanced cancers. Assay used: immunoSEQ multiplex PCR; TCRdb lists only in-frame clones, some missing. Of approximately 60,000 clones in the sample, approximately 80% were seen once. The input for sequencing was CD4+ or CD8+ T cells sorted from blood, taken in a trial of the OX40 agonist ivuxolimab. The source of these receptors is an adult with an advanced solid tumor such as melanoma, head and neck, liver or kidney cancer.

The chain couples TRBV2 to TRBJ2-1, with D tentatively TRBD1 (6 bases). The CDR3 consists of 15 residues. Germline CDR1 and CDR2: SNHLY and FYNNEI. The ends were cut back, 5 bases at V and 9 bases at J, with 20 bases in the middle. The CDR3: CASSKTELRGSEQFF. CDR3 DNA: TGTGCCAGCAGTAAGACAGAACTAAGGGGGAGTGAGCAGTTCTTC.

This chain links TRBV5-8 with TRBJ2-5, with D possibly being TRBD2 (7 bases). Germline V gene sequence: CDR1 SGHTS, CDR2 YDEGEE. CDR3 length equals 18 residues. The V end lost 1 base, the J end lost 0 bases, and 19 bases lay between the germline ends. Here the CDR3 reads CASSLLAGAGDNQETQYF. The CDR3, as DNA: TGTGCCAGCAGCTTGTTGGCGGGGGCAGGGGACAACCAAGAGACCCAGTACTTC.

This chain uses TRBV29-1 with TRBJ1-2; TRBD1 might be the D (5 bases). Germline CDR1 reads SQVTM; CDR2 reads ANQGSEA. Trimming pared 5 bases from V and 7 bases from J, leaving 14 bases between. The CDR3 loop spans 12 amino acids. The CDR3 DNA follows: TGCAGCGTTTCGTCAGGGACTGTTGGCTACACCTTC. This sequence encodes CSVSSGTVGYTF. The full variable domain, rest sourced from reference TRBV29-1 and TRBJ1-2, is SAVISQKPSRDICQRGTSLTIQCQVDSQVTMMFWYRQQPGQSLTLIATANQGSEATYESGFVIDKFPISRPNLTFSTLTVSNMSPEDSSIYLCSVSSGTVGYTFGSGTRLTVV.

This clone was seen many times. This CDR3 reads CASSQDTDNYGYTF. CDR3 nucleotide sequence: TGTGCCAGCAGCCAAGACACCGATAACTATGGCTACACCTTC. This chain connects TRBV5-4 to TRBJ1-2; D is unclear. V was pared by 4 bases and J by 1 base, with 11 bases between. The CDR3 totals 14 residues. The germline V gene encodes CDR1 SGHNT and CDR2 YYREEE (reference sequence).

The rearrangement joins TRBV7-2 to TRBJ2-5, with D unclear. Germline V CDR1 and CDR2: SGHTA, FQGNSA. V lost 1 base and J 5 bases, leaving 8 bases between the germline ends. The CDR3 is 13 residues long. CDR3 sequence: CASSLVTLETQYF. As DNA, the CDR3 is TGTGCCAGCAGCTTAGTTACCCTGGAGACCCAGTACTTC.

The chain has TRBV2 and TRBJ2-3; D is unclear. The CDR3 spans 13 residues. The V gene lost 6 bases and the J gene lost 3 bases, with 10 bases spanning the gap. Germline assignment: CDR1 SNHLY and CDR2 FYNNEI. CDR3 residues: CASRDPRTDTQYF. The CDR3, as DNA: TGTGCCAGCAGGGACCCCCGGACAGATACGCAGTATTTT.

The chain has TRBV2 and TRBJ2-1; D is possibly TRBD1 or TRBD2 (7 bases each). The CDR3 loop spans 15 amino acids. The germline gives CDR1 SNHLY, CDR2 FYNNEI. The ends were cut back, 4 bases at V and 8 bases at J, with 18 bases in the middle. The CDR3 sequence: CASSADSGGGHEQFF. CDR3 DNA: TGTGCCAGCAGTGCCGACTCAGGGGGGGGACATGAGCAGTTCTTC.

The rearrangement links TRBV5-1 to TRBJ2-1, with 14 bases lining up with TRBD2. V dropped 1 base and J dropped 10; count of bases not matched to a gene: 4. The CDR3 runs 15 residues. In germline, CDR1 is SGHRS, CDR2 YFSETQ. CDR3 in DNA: TGCGCCAGCAGCTTGTATGGACTAGCGGGAGGCGAGCAGTTCTTC. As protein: CASSLYGLAGGEQFF.

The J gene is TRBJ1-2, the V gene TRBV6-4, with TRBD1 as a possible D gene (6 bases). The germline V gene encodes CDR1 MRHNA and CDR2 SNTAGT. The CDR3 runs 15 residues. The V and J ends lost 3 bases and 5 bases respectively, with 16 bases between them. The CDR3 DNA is TGTGCCAGCAGTGATTACCCAGGGGACGGTTATGGCTACACCTTC. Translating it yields CASSDYPGDGYGYTF.

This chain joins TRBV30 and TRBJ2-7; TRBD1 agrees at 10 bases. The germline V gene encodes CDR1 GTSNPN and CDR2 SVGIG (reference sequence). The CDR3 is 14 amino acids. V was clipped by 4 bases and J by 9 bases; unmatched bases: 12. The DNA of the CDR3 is TGTGCCTGGAACATACCGGGACAGGGGATAGCGCAGTACTTC. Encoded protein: CAWNIPGQGIAQYF.

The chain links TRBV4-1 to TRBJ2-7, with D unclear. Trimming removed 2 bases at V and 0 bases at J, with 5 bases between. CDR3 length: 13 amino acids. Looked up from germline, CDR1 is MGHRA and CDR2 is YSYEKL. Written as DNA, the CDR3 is TGCGCCAGCAGCCAATCTGGCTCCTACGAGCAGTACTTC. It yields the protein CASSQSGSYEQYF.

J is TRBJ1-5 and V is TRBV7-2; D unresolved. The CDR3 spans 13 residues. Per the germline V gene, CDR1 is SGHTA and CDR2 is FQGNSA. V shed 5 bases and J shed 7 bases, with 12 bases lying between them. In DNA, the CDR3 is TGTGCCAGCAGCCCCGACCCCCAACAGCCCCAGCATTTT. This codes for CASSPDPQQPQHF.

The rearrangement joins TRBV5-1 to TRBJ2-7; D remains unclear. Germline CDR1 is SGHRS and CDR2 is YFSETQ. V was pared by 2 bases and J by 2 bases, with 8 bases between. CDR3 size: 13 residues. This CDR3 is CASSLFSTYEQYF. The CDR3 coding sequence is TGCGCCAGCAGCTTATTTTCCACCTACGAGCAGTACTTC.

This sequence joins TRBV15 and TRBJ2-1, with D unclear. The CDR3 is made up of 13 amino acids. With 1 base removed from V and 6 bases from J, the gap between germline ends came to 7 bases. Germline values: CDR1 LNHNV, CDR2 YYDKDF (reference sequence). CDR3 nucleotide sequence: TGTGCCACCAGCAGAGCTCGGGTCAATGAGCAGTTCTTC. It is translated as CATSRARVNEQFF. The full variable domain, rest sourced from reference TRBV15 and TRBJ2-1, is DAMVIQNPRYQVTQFGKPVTLSCSQTLNHNVMYWYQQKSSQAPKLLFHYYDKDFNNEADTPDNFQSRRPNTSFCFLDIRSPGLGDTAMYLCATSRARVNEQFFGPGTRLTVL.